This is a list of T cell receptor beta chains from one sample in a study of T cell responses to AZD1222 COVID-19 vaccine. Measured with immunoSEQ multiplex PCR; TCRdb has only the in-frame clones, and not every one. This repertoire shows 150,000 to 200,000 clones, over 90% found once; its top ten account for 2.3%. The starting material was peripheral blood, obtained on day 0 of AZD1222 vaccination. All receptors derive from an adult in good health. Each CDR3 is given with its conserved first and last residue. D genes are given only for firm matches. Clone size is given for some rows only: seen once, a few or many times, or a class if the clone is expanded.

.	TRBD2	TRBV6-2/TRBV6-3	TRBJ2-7	CASSLPASGGAYEQYF	TGTGCCAGCAGCCTCCCTGCTAGCGGGGGGGCCTACGAGCAGTACTTC
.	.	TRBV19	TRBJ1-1	CASSSTQQGYTEAFF	TGTGCCAGTAGTTCCACACAGCAGGGTTACACTGAAGCTTTCTTT
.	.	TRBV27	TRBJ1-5	CASRRTAPNQPQHF	TGTGCCAGCAGGCGGACAGCCCCAAATCAGCCCCAGCATTTT
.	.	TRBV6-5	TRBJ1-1	CASSVTGTNTEAFF	TGTGCCAGCAGCGTAACAGGAACGAACACTGAAGCTTTCTTT
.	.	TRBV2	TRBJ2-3	CASKGGTQYF	TGTGCCAGCAAGGGAGGTACGCAGTATTTT
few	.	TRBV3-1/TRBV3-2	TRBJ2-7	CASSQSGPQYF	TGTGCCAGCAGCCAAAGCGGCCCACAGTACTTC
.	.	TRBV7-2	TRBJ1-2	CASSPHVPGNGYTF	TGTGCCAGCAGCCCGCATGTCCCAGGCAACGGCTACACCTTC
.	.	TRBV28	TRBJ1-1	CALRGGLGNTEAFF	TGTGCCCTAAGAGGGGGGCTGGGGAACACTGAAGCTTTCTTT
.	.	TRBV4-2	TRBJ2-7	CASSQADTGGNEQYF	TGTGCCAGCAGCCAAGCGGACACCGGAGGAAACGAGCAGTACTTC
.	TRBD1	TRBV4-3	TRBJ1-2	CASSQKGPGTASFYGYTF	TGCGCCAGCAGCCAAAAAGGGCCGGGGACAGCATCTTTCTATGGCTACACCTTC
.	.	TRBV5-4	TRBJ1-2	CASSIPQGDYGYTF	TGTGCCAGCAGCATCCCACAGGGAGACTATGGCTACACCTTC
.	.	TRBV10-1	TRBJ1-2	CASSGGVGYGYTF	TGCGCCAGCAGTGGTGGGGTAGGCTATGGCTACACCTTC
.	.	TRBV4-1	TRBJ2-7	CASSHRPYEQYF	TGCGCCAGCAGCCATAGGCCCTACGAGCAGTACTTC
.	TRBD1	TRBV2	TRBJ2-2	CASSLGTASHGELFF	TGTGCCAGCAGTTTAGGGACAGCTTCTCACGGGGAGCTGTTTTTT
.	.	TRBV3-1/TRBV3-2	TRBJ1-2	CASSQGTEPNYGYTF	TGTGCCAGCAGCCAAGGGACAGAACCTAACTATGGCTACACCTTC
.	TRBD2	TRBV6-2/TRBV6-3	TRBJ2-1	CASSYSLAGGPYNEQFF	TGTGCCAGCAGTTACTCGTTAGCGGGGGGGCCCTACAATGAGCAGTTCTTC
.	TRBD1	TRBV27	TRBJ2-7	CASSPVPGQGHYEQYF	TGTGCCAGCAGTCCTGTTCCGGGACAGGGACACTACGAGCAGTACTTC
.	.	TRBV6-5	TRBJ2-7	CASRSYRANSYEQYF	TGTGCCAGCAGATCTTACCGGGCCAATTCCTACGAGCAGTACTTC
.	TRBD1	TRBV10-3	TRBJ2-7	CAISESVLRDRGDEQYF	TGTGCCATCAGTGAGTCAGTACTCCGGGACAGGGGTGACGAGCAGTACTTC
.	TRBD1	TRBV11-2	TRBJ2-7	CASSYRDRPYEQYF	TGTGCCAGCAGTTACCGGGACAGACCCTACGAGCAGTACTTC
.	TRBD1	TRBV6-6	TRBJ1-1	CASSYLGRGGTEAFF	TGTGCCAGCAGTTACCTTGGCAGGGGGGGGACTGAAGCTTTCTTT
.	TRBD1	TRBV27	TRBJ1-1	CASSSGQTMNTEAFF	TGTGCCAGCAGTTCGGGACAGACAATGAACACTGAAGCTTTCTTT